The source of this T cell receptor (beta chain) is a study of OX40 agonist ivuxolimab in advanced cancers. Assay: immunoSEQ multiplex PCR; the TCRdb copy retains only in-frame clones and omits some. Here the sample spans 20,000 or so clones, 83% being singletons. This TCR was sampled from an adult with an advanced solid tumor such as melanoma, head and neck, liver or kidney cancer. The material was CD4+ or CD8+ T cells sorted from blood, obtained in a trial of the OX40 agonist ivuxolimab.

The CDR3 DNA reads TGTGCCAGCAGTGGGACGACAGGGTCCTACGAGCAGTACTTC. Translated: CASSGTTGSYEQYF. The chain combines TRBV25-1 with TRBJ2-7; 7 bases agree with TRBD1. J gave up 1 base and V 4 bases, and 4 bases lay outside the gene matches. This CDR3 is 14 amino acids long. The germline gives CDR1 MGHDK, CDR2 SYGVNS.